This T cell receptor beta chain was retrieved from a study of cytomegalovirus exposure and HLA in healthy donors. The study ran its PCR with 60 Vbeta and 13 Jbeta primers. Profiled with immunoSEQ multiplex PCR; TCRdb holds only in-frame clones, not every one. Among approximately 82,000 clones listed, about 78% were seen once. This clone has just a few counts. Input material: PBMCs. This clonotype originated in a man aged 35-49 years in good health and CMV-seronegative.

The CDR3 bases are TGCGCCAGCAGCAAGCTAACTAGCGGGTTCGGGGTTGAGCAGTTCTTC. This codes for CASSKLTSGFGVEQFF. The V call is TRBV4-1, the J call TRBJ2-1; the match to TRBD2 covers 9 bases. This CDR3 comprises 16 residues. V was clipped by 5 bases and J by 9 bases; unmatched bases: 14. Germline CDR1 is MGHRA and CDR2 is YSYEKL.